This TCR beta chain was retrieved from a study of shared clonotypes between healthy human individuals. The overall study: Each donor's CD4 naive and CD4 memory cells filled three plates apiece, CD8 naive two, and CD8 memory one.

Terminally differentiated effector memory CD45RA+ cells were excluded by CCR7 positive selection of CD45RO-negative cells. This CDR3 has 15 amino acids. Germline CDR1 and CDR2: SEHNR and FQNEAQ (reference sequence). V shed 5 bases, J shed 2 bases, and the junction held 8 bases outside the gene matches. It was roughly 200 ng DNA, about 30,000 T cell genomes, that sorted-subset replicate PCRs used. Method: immunoSEQ multiplex PCR; TCRdb's copy keeps in-frame clones and lacks some. The table has roughly 2.1 million clones, roughly 91% seen once. The chain couples TRBV7-9 to TRBJ2-7; 8 bases agree with TRBD2. Sample: naive CD8+ T cells from PBMCs. This receptor was identified in a man in his late teens or twenties in good health. Some clones in this sample may be carry-over from other donors' samples. The CDR3 nucleotides are TGTGCCAGCAGCCGGGGGGGATCCGGTCCCTACGAGCAGTACTTC. The encoded protein is CASSRGGSGPYEQYF.